The 22 T cell receptor beta chains presented below share a single source sample, sequenced in a study of T cells in Graves' hyperthyroidism and ophthalmopathy. Researchers amplified the TCR beta CDR3 regions from RNA transcripts. During a first-round RT-PCR of the TCR CDR3, the HTBI primer set was used. TCRdb re-called the multiplex PCR reads through MiXCR, storing one row per CDR3 protein. Here the sample spans approximately 300,000 distinct CDR3 sequences, 15% to 20% being singletons. Sequenced material: blood. Receptor source: a woman between 55 and 75 years old with Graves' ophthalmopathy.

V is TRBV20-1 and J is TRBJ1-2; D call uncertain. Trimming pared 3 bases from V and 2 bases from J, leaving 10 bases between. The CDR3 totals 13 residues. CDR1 and CDR2 (germline): DFQATT, SNEGSKA (reference sequence). Here the CDR3 reads CSASGGANYGYTF. The CDR3 nucleotides are TGCAGTGCTAGTGGTGGAGCGAACTATGGCTACACCTTC.

This clonotype was seen many times. The chain joins TRBV28 to TRBJ2-7, with 9 positions matching TRBD1. The CDR3 consists of 15 residues. Per the germline V gene, CDR1 is MDHEN and CDR2 is SYDVKM. Trimming removed 3 bases from V and 1 base from J; junction bases left unmatched: 4. CDR3: CASSFRDRVSYEQYF. In nucleotides, the CDR3 is TGTGCCAGCAGTTTCCGGGACAGGGTTTCCTACGAGCAGTACTTC.

Only a few counts were recorded for this clonotype. The rearrangement uses TRBV12-3 or TRBV12-4 and TRBJ2-4; 9 positions agree with TRBD2. The CDR3 contains 14 residues. With V trimmed by 6 bases and J by 6 bases, 6 bases remained unmatched. This chain's CDR3 is CASRVAGAVNIQYF. The CDR3 region has the DNA TGTGCCAGCAGAGTAGCGGGAGCGGTAAACATTCAGTACTTC.

This clonotype came up many times. This chain links TRBV5-1 with TRBJ1-2; D ambiguous. The length of the CDR3 is 11 residues. Germline-derived CDR1 and CDR2 are SGHRS and YFSETQ. V lost 5 bases, J lost 5 bases, and 7 bases lay in between. CDR3 sequence reads: CASSEGYGYTF. DNA for the CDR3: TGCGCCAGCAGTGAGGGATATGGCTACACCTTC.

This clonotype was seen at least ten times. The chain combines TRBV7-2 with TRBJ1-1; D gene uncertain. Germline V gives CDR1 SGHTA, CDR2 FQGNSA. The CDR3 is made up of 13 amino acids. The V gene lost 1 base and the J gene lost 7 bases, with 10 bases spanning the gap. CDR3 coding DNA: TGTGCCAGCAGCTTAGTCGGCAGCAATGAAGCTTTCTTT. Protein sequence: CASSLVGSNEAFF.

This clonotype showed up many times. The chain employs TRBV20-1 and TRBJ1-2; D is undetermined. The V gene's germline CDR1 is DFQATT and CDR2 SNEGSKA (reference sequence). The CDR3 consists of 14 residues. V gave up 2 bases and J gave up 0 bases, with 10 bases separating them. The CDR3 DNA reads as TGCAGTGCTAGAAGTACCGCTTCTAACTATGGCTACACCTTC. It encodes CSARSTASNYGYTF.

This clonotype came up a few times. The chain combines TRBV29-1 with TRBJ1-1; D call uncertain. V dropped 5 bases and J dropped 7 bases, with 8 bases sitting between them. The CDR3 spans 10 residues. Germline values: CDR1 SQVTM, CDR2 ANQGSEA. The CDR3 DNA sequence: TGCAGCGTTTCCGGGATTGAAGCTTTCTTT. Its protein product is CSVSGIEAFF.

This chain links TRBV9 with TRBJ2-2; 10 positions agree with TRBD1. The CDR3 runs to 18 residues. V gave up 4 bases and J gave up 6 bases; unmatched junction bases: 15. Looked up from germline, CDR1 is SGDLS and CDR2 is YYNGEE. CDR3: CASSPRDRGTYPPGELFF. The CDR3 region has the DNA TGTGCCAGCAGCCCCCGGGACAGGGGCACCTACCCCCCCGGGGAGCTGTTTTTT.

The table lists this clonotype with many counts. V is TRBV28 and J is TRBJ2-7; weak D call: TRBD2 (6 bases). The CDR3 is 13 amino acids. The ends were cut back, 11 bases at V and 2 bases at J, with 16 bases in the middle. Per germline, CDR1 MDHEN and CDR2 SYDVKM. As DNA, the CDR3 is TGTGCCGCATTGGGCGGGACCGCCTACGAGCAGTACTTC. This codes for CAALGGTAYEQYF.

In its sample, this clonotype was seen many times. The chain couples TRBV27 to TRBJ2-3, with D perhaps matching TRBD1 (6 bases). Germline CDR1 MNHEY, CDR2 SMNVEV (reference sequence). This CDR3 has 19 residues. Trimming removed 5 bases at V and 1 base at J, with 25 bases between. The CDR3 region is CASSPALGAGRPGTDTQYF. CDR3 nucleotide sequence: TGTGCCAGCAGTCCCGCCTTGGGGGCCGGCCGCCCGGGCACAGATACGCAGTATTTT.

There are many counts of this clonotype. The chain recombines TRBV27 with TRBJ2-3; D perhaps matches TRBD1 (6 bases). Germline V gene data show CDR1 as MNHEY and CDR2 as SMNVEV (reference sequence). Trimming pared 4 bases from V and 0 bases from J, leaving 8 bases between. The CDR3 runs to 14 residues. This CDR3 reads CASSWDTSTDTQYF. The CDR3 nucleotides are TGTGCCAGCAGTTGGGACACTAGCACAGATACGCAGTATTTT.

This clonotype was picked up many times. The chain carries TRBV20-1 and TRBJ1-2; D unresolved. The CDR3 covers 14 residues. Per germline, CDR1 DFQATT and CDR2 SNEGSKA (reference sequence). V was pared by 3 bases and J by 6 bases, with 17 bases between. CDR3 nucleotides: TGCAGTGCTAGGATCCTAGGGAGGGCGGATGGCTACACCTTC. Protein: CSARILGRADGYTF.

This clonotype has a count of ten or more. This CDR3 is CASSYPDNYGYTF. Written as DNA, the CDR3 is TGTGCCAGCAGTTACCCGGACAACTATGGCTACACCTTC. V gene TRBV6-2 or TRBV6-3 combines with J gene TRBJ1-2, with D unresolved. CDR3 size: 13 residues. V gave up 2 bases and J gave up 2 bases, with 6 bases separating them. The V gene's germline CDR1 is MNHEY and CDR2 SVGEGT.

This clonotype has a count of ten or more. DNA of the CDR3: TGTGCCAGCAGTCGAGCGGGGGCCATAAGGTCTGAGCAGTTCTTC. This translates into CASSRAGAIRSEQFF. This sequence joins TRBV6-2 or TRBV6-3 and TRBJ2-1; 8 positions match TRBD2. After removal of 5 bases from V and 9 bases from J, the junction contained 12 bases not matched to a gene. The germline gives CDR1 MNHEY, CDR2 SVGEGT. The CDR3 spans 15 residues.

This clonotype was picked up a small number of times. The chain recombines TRBV9 with TRBJ2-1, with 11 nucleotides matching TRBD2. CDR3 length: 16 residues. The germline V gene encodes CDR1 SGDLS and CDR2 YYNGEE. J gave up 7 bases and V 4 bases, and 10 bases lay outside the gene matches. The CDR3: CASSPILAGVANEQFF. The CDR3 DNA reads TGTGCCAGCAGCCCTATACTAGCGGGAGTGGCGAATGAGCAGTTCTTC.

This clonotype was recorded a few times. V and J are TRBV13 and TRBJ2-5; 7 bases agree with TRBD2. CDR1 is PRHDT, CDR2 FYEKMQ, per germline (reference sequence). The CDR3 consists of 14 residues. V gave up 2 bases and J gave up 5 bases; unmatched junction bases: 5. CDR3 residues: CASSLRLAAETQYF. CDR3 DNA: TGTGCCAGCAGCTTAAGGCTAGCGGCTGAGACCCAGTACTTC.

This clonotype has ten or more counts. The J gene is TRBJ2-5, the V gene TRBV7-9; D not resolved. CDR1 SEHNR and CDR2 FQNEAQ come from the germline V gene (reference sequence). V dropped 4 bases and J dropped 5 bases, with 11 bases sitting between them. The CDR3 spans 13 residues. Written as DNA, the CDR3 is TGTGCCAGCAGCTCGACCGCGGAGGAGACCCAGTACTTC. Its protein product is CASSSTAEETQYF. Looking up the rest from reference TRBV7-9 and TRBJ2-5 gives the full variable domain: DTGVSQNPRHKITKRGQNVTFRCDPISEHNRLYWYRQTLGQGPEFLTYFQNEAQLEKSRLLSDRFSAERPKGSFSTLEIQRTEQGDSAMYLCASSSTAEETQYFGPGTRLLVL.

At least ten counts were recorded for this clonotype. The V call is TRBV11-2, the J call TRBJ2-5, with no clear D. Germline CDR1 is SGHAT and CDR2 is FQNNGV. The length of the CDR3 is 14 residues. V lost 2 bases and J lost 2, with 9 bases in between. CDR3 sequence: CASSLRFRQETQYF. The CDR3, as DNA: TGTGCCAGCAGCTTAAGGTTTCGGCAAGAGACCCAGTACTTC.

The table lists this clonotype with a few counts. The chain has TRBV5-6 and TRBJ2-7, with D possibly called TRBD1 or TRBD2 (5 bases each). The CDR3 has 14 amino acids. The germline CDR1 and CDR2 sequences are SGHDT and YYEEEE. The V end lost 3 bases, the J end lost 6 bases, and 16 bases lay between the germline ends. The CDR3 spells CASSWWGSRGEQYF. CDR3 DNA: TGTGCCAGCAGCTGGTGGGGGTCAAGGGGCGAGCAGTACTTC. Full variable domain (rest looked up from reference TRBV5-6 and TRBJ2-7): DAGVTQSPTHLIKTRGQQVTLRCSPKSGHDTVSWYQQALGQGPQFIFQYYEEEERQRGNFPDRFSGHQFPNYSSELNVNALLLGDSALYLCASSWWGSRGEQYFGPGTRLTVT.

Concerning this clonotype itself: A single base separates this from a much larger clone, so it may be a read error. The chain recombines TRBV5-1 with TRBJ2-5, with no clear D. There are 13 residues in the CDR3. In germline, CDR1 is SGHRS, CDR2 YFSETQ. CDR3 amino acids: CASSKVPQEIQYF. Here the CDR3 DNA reads TGCGCCAGCAGCAAGGTCCCACAAGAGATCCAGTACTTC. The full variable domain, in which reference TRBV5-1 and TRBJ2-5 provide the parts outside the CDR3, is KAGVTQTPRYLIKTRGQQVTLSCSPISGHRSVSWYQQTPGQGLQFLFEYFSETQRNKGNFPGRFSGRQFSNSRSEMNVSTLELGDSALYLCASSKVPQEIQYFGPGTRLLVL.

The table lists this clonotype with many counts. V and J are TRBV28 and TRBJ1-3; D remains unclear. Per germline, CDR1 MDHEN and CDR2 SYDVKM. The CDR3 contains 14 residues. The V and J ends lost 8 bases and 0 bases respectively, with 11 bases between them. The CDR3, as DNA: TGTGCCAGCCTCGGGCCGAACTCTGGAAACACCATATATTTT. This gives the protein CASLGPNSGNTIYF. Based on the CDR3 plus reference TRBV28 and TRBJ1-3, the full variable domain is DVKVTQSSRYLVKRTGEKVFLECVQDMDHENMFWYRQDPGLGLRLIYFSYDVKMKEKGDIPEGYSVSREKKERFSLILESASTNQTSMYLCASLGPNSGNTIYFGEGSWLTVV.

Concerning this clonotype itself: This may stem from a read error, because a much larger clone lies one nucleotide away. This chain joins TRBV11-3 and TRBJ2-1; possibly TRBD1 for D (5 bases). The CDR3 totals 13 residues. Germline V gene sequence: CDR1 SGHNT, CDR2 YENEEA. The CDR3 spells CASSPGHLNGQFF. CDR3 nucleotide sequence: TGTGCCAGCAGCCCCGGACACCTCAATGGGCAGTTCTTC.